This T cell receptor (beta chain) was recorded in a study of PD-1 blockade in classical Hodgkin lymphoma. The CDR3 runs 15 residues. Looked up from germline, CDR1 is MNHGY and CDR2 is SVAAGI. Trimming took 3 bases from V and 0 from J, leaving 11 bases between them. Regarding this clone: The antigen is unknown.

Every patient had relapsed following autologous stem cell transplantation, and cohorts differed in brentuximab vedotin exposure. The study's findings and limits: Lower baseline TCR diversity was reported for newly diagnosed patients than for healthy donors. Any patient who commenced nivolumab under 1 year after ASCT was excluded.

Assay used: immunoSEQ multiplex PCR; TCRdb lists only in-frame clones, some missing. The data show around 40,000 clones, about 77% seen once. The rearrangement links TRBV6-9 to TRBJ1-1; tentative D call: TRBD1 (6 bases). The sample in question was peripheral blood mononuclear cells (PBMCs), obtained at baseline. The sequence was obtained from a human donor with classical Hodgkin lymphoma. The CDR3 sequence is CASSYSGGLNTEAFF. In DNA form, the CDR3 reads TGTGCCAGCAGTTACTCCGGGGGGCTGAACACTGAAGCTTTCTTT.